This T cell receptor beta chain was recovered during a study of blood T cell repertoires in COVID-19. The V gene lost 7 bases and the J gene lost 7 bases, with 8 bases spanning the gap. Germline V gene data show CDR1 as MDHEN and CDR2 as SYDVKM. The CDR3 runs 12 residues. Produced via immunoSEQ multiplex PCR; TCRdb's table is partial and in-frame only. The sample lists hundreds of thousands of clones; around 91% were seen once. Participants reported their clinical history, and cohort assignment relied on those reports. The gene calls are TRBV28 and TRBJ1-6; no definite D call. The sample comprised PBMCs or T cells enriched from blood (not recorded which). The sequence came from a man aged 18 to 35 who had recovered from COVID-19. The CDR3 coding sequence is TGTGCCAGCACAGGTAGAAATTCACCCCTCCACTTT. This gives the protein CASTGRNSPLHF.